This T cell receptor (beta chain) stems from a study of PD-1 blockade in classical Hodgkin lymphoma. Findings and caveats of the study: Patients with an early start, nivolumab under 1 year after ASCT, were excluded. TCR diversity at baseline was reported to be reduced in newly diagnosed patients relative to healthy donors.

Relapse after autologous stem cell transplantation occurred in every patient, and brentuximab vedotin exposure varied. For this clone: What it binds is unknown.

This CDR3 has 15 amino acids. V shed 4 bases and J shed 5 bases, with 15 bases lying between them. Per the germline V gene, CDR1 is MGHRA and CDR2 is YSYEKL. Profiled with immunoSEQ multiplex PCR; TCRdb holds only in-frame clones, not every one. This table holds tens of thousands of clones, over 60% found once. J is TRBJ2-1 and V is TRBV4-1, with a tentative D call TRBD2 (7 bases). Sequenced here: peripheral blood mononuclear cells (PBMCs), sampled at baseline. The TCR originated in a human donor with classical Hodgkin lymphoma. CDR3 sequence (DNA): TGCGCCAGCAGCCCATGGGGGGGGGCAGACAATGAGCAGTTCTTC. It yields the protein CASSPWGGADNEQFF.